Listed below are T cell receptor beta chains from one sample, sequenced in a study of cytomegalovirus exposure and HLA in healthy donors. Profiling relied on immunoSEQ multiplex PCR, and the TCRdb table lists in-frame clones only, not all of them. This table holds about 170,000 clones, over 60% found once. Sequencing was performed on PBMCs. The receptors stem from a man aged 35-49 years in good health and CMV-seropositive. The CDR3 runs from the conserved cysteine through the conserved F or W. Fields, in order: CDR3 protein, CDR3 DNA, clone size, J gene, CDR3 length, V gene, D gene. A D gene is named only where the DNA matches it firmly. Expanded clones are given a class, and other clones once, few, many or no size at all.

cdr3_aa: CASSLGGGNTGELFF; cdr3_nt: TGTGCCAGCAGCTTGGGAGGGGGTAACACCGGGGAGCTGTTTTTT; clone_size: .; j_call: TRBJ2-2; cdr3_length: 15; v_call: TRBV5-6; d_call: .
cdr3_aa: CASSLGYTYNEQFF; cdr3_nt: TGTGCCAGCAGCCTCGGGTATACCTACAATGAGCAGTTCTTC; clone_size: .; j_call: TRBJ2-1; cdr3_length: 14; v_call: TRBV11-3; d_call: .
cdr3_aa: CASSGPGQGILHF; cdr3_nt: TGTGCCAGCAGCGGCCCTGGACAGGGGATTCTCCACTTT; clone_size: few; j_call: TRBJ1-6; cdr3_length: 13; v_call: TRBV2; d_call: TRBD1
cdr3_aa: CASSDGQSYGYTF; cdr3_nt: TGTGCCAGCAGCGACGGACAGTCCTATGGCTACACCTTC; clone_size: few; j_call: TRBJ1-2; cdr3_length: 13; v_call: TRBV7-2; d_call: .
cdr3_aa: CASSQERGLAGGNEQFF; cdr3_nt: TGCGCCAGCAGCCAAGAGCGCGGCCTAGCGGGGGGGAATGAGCAGTTCTTC; clone_size: .; j_call: TRBJ2-1; cdr3_length: 17; v_call: TRBV4-1; d_call: TRBD2
cdr3_aa: CASSPSSGGQETQYF; cdr3_nt: TGTGCCAGCAGCCCCTCTAGCGGTGGGCAAGAGACCCAGTACTTC; clone_size: .; j_call: TRBJ2-5; cdr3_length: 15; v_call: TRBV9; d_call: TRBD2
cdr3_aa: CASSQRRLPAYEQYF; cdr3_nt: TGCGCCAGCAGCCAGAGACGACTCCCGGCCTACGAGCAGTACTTC; clone_size: .; j_call: TRBJ2-7; cdr3_length: 15; v_call: TRBV5-1; d_call: .
cdr3_aa: CASSRDSRTIWETQYF; cdr3_nt: TGTGCCAGCAGCCGGGACAGTAGAACCATTTGGGAGACCCAGTACTTC; clone_size: .; j_call: TRBJ2-5; cdr3_length: 16; v_call: TRBV5-4; d_call: TRBD1
cdr3_aa: CASSQGAGGAGGANGLTF; cdr3_nt: TGTGCCAGCAGCCAAGGAGCAGGGGGCGCGGGGGGGGCCAACGGCCTGACTTTC; clone_size: .; j_call: TRBJ2-6; cdr3_length: 18; v_call: TRBV4-2; d_call: .
cdr3_aa: CASSYHPQGGDGYTF; cdr3_nt: TGTGCCAGCAGTTACCATCCTCAGGGAGGGGATGGCTACACCTTC; clone_size: once; j_call: TRBJ1-2; cdr3_length: 15; v_call: TRBV6-5; d_call: .
cdr3_aa: CASSLDRSGYTF; cdr3_nt: TGCGCCAGCAGCTTAGACAGATCAGGCTACACCTTC; clone_size: once; j_call: TRBJ1-2; cdr3_length: 12; v_call: TRBV5-1; d_call: .
cdr3_aa: CASRTASGSRADTQYF; cdr3_nt: TGTGCCAGCAGAACCGCTAGCGGGAGTAGAGCGGATACGCAGTATTTT; clone_size: .; j_call: TRBJ2-3; cdr3_length: 16; v_call: TRBV6-4; d_call: TRBD2
cdr3_aa: CASSLRPTGVGTEAFF; cdr3_nt: TGTGCCAGTAGTCTCCGCCCGACAGGGGTCGGTACTGAAGCTTTCTTT; clone_size: few; j_call: TRBJ1-1; cdr3_length: 16; v_call: TRBV19; d_call: TRBD1
cdr3_aa: CASSVDAGVGNSQYF; cdr3_nt: TGTGCCAGCAGCGTAGATGCCGGCGTTGGAAACAGTCAGTACTTC; clone_size: .; j_call: TRBJ2-4; cdr3_length: 15; v_call: TRBV9; d_call: .
cdr3_aa: CASSYIRLVADEQFF; cdr3_nt: TGTGCCAGCAGTTACATTCGACTAGTCGCTGATGAGCAGTTCTTC; clone_size: .; j_call: TRBJ2-1; cdr3_length: 15; v_call: TRBV6-5; d_call: .
cdr3_aa: CSARIGEAFF; cdr3_nt: TGCAGCGCTAGGATCGGTGAAGCTTTCTTT; clone_size: .; j_call: TRBJ1-1; cdr3_length: 10; v_call: TRBV29-1; d_call: .
cdr3_aa: CASSLGGYNEQFF; cdr3_nt: TGTGCCAGCAGCTTAGGCGGTTACAATGAGCAGTTCTTC; clone_size: .; j_call: TRBJ2-1; cdr3_length: 13; v_call: TRBV11-2; d_call: .
cdr3_aa: CASSVYSGSSSYNEQFF; cdr3_nt: TGTGCCAGCAGCGTTTATAGCGGGTCAAGCTCCTACAATGAGCAGTTCTTC; clone_size: .; j_call: TRBJ2-1; cdr3_length: 17; v_call: TRBV9; d_call: TRBD2
cdr3_aa: CASTGQMPGNEQFF; cdr3_nt: TGTGCCAGCACAGGACAGATGCCCGGCAATGAGCAGTTCTTC; clone_size: .; j_call: TRBJ2-1; cdr3_length: 14; v_call: TRBV27; d_call: .
cdr3_aa: CASSGRGANYGYTF; cdr3_nt: TGTGCCAGCAGCGGACGGGGAGCTAACTATGGCTACACCTTC; clone_size: .; j_call: TRBJ1-2; cdr3_length: 14; v_call: TRBV9; d_call: .
cdr3_aa: CASRPSGANGLTF; cdr3_nt: TGTGCCAGCAGGCCCTCTGGGGCCAACGGCCTGACTTTC; clone_size: .; j_call: TRBJ2-6; cdr3_length: 13; v_call: TRBV7-2; d_call: .
cdr3_aa: CASSLGDRAYNEQFF; cdr3_nt: TGTGCCAGCAGTCTTGGGGACAGGGCCTACAATGAGCAGTTCTTC; clone_size: .; j_call: TRBJ2-1; cdr3_length: 15; v_call: TRBV28; d_call: TRBD1
cdr3_aa: CASNSGRNQPQHF; cdr3_nt: TGTGCCAGTAATTCAGGTCGCAATCAGCCCCAGCATTTT; clone_size: .; j_call: TRBJ1-5; cdr3_length: 13; v_call: TRBV19; d_call: .
cdr3_aa: CASRPRQGTSTDTQYF; cdr3_nt: TGTGCCAGCAGGCCTCGACAGGGAACTAGCACAGATACGCAGTATTTT; clone_size: .; j_call: TRBJ2-3; cdr3_length: 16; v_call: TRBV28; d_call: TRBD1
cdr3_aa: CASSDLAGAQGYTF; cdr3_nt: TGTGCCAGCAGTGATCTGGCGGGGGCGCAAGGCTACACCTTC; clone_size: .; j_call: TRBJ1-2; cdr3_length: 14; v_call: TRBV6-1; d_call: .